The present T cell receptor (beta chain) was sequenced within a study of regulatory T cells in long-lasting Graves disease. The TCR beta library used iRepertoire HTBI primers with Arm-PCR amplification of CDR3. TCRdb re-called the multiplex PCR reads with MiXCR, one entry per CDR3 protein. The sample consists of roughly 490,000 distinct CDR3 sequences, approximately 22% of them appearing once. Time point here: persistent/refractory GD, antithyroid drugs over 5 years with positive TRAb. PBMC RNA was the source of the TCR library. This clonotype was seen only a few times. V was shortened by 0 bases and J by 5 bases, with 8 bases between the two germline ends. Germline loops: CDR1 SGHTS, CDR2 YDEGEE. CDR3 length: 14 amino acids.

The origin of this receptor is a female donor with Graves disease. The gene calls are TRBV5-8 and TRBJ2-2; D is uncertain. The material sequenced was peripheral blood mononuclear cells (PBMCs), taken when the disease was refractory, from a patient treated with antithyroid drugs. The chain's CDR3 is CASSLGLVTGELFF. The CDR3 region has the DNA TGTGCCAGCAGCTTGGGTCTGGTTACCGGGGAGCTGTTTTTT. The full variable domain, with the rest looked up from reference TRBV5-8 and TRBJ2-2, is EAGVTQSPTHLIKTRGQQATLRCSPISGHTSVYWYQQALGLGLQFLLWYDEGEERNRGNFPPRFSGRQFPNYSSELNVNALELEDSALYLCASSLGLVTGELFFGEGSRLTVL.